This TCR beta chain originates from a study of blood T cell repertoires in COVID-19. Per the original methods: It was from reference gene primer amplification that nucleated cell counts were estimated. Clones were sequenced by immunoSEQ multiplex PCR, and TCRdb holds only the in-frame ones, with some missing. From that table come the V and J calls and clone size; the DNA was used to work out D and trimming. The table lists roughly 520,000 clones, over 75% of them singletons. The V gene end was trimmed by 10 bases and the J gene end by 6 bases; junction bases not matched to a gene: 11. CDR1 and CDR2 from the germline V gene are ENHRY and SYGVKD. The CDR3 has 15 residues.

Specimen: PBMCs or T cells enriched from blood (not recorded which). The clonotype originates from a middle-aged woman who had recovered from COVID-19. V usage is TRBV10-3 and J usage is TRBJ1-4, with 10 bases matching TRBD1. The CDR3 coding sequence is TGTGCCACCTTCAACGCCGGGACAGGGGATGAAAAACTGTTTTTT. This codes for CATFNAGTGDEKLFF.